This passage covers 2 T cell receptor beta chains from one sample sequenced in a study of T cell responses to AZD1222 COVID-19 vaccine. Assay used: immunoSEQ multiplex PCR; TCRdb lists only in-frame clones, some missing. The table includes some 150,000 clones, less than 95% detected once. The specimen was peripheral blood, collected on day 0 of AZD1222 vaccination. The receptors originated from an adult in good health.

The chain links TRBV5-5 to TRBJ1-3; D might be TRBD1 (5 bases). CDR3 length: 18 amino acids. Germline-derived CDR1 and CDR2 are SGHKS and YYEKEE (reference sequence). V was cut by 4 bases and J by 6 bases, with 26 bases left in between. The CDR3 spells CASSPSKSGLGDPNTIYF. The CDR3, as DNA: TGTGCCAGCAGCCCATCCAAGTCAGGGCTTGGGGATCCAAACACCATATATTTT.

The chain carries TRBV5-4 and TRBJ1-5, with D tentatively TRBD1 (5 bases). Trimming removed 5 bases from V and 3 bases from J, with 12 bases in between. The CDR3 runs 14 residues. The V gene's germline CDR1 is SGHNT and CDR2 YYREEE (reference sequence). As DNA, the CDR3 is TGTGCCAGCAGTAGGGACGGACTCAATCAGCCCCAGCATTTT. It translates to CASSRDGLNQPQHF.